These 22 T cell receptor beta chains share one sample of origin, sequenced in a study of blood T cell repertoires in COVID-19. Sequencing used immunoSEQ multiplex PCR; TCRdb keeps in-frame clones, though not all of them. The sample consists of roughly 83,000 clones, 86% of them appearing once. Sequencing was carried out using peripheral blood. The receptor set was obtained from a middle-aged man with active COVID-19.

The J gene is TRBJ1-6, the V gene TRBV4-1; D call uncertain. This CDR3 contains 13 residues. Looked up from germline, CDR1 is MGHRA and CDR2 is YSYEKL. CDR3 residues: CASSRPYNSPLHF. CDR3 DNA: TGCGCTTCGAGTCGCCCCTATAATTCACCCCTCCACTTT.

The rearrangement uses TRBV4-2 and TRBJ2-5; 11 nucleotides agree with TRBD2. Germline loops: CDR1 LGHNA, CDR2 YNFKEQ. This CDR3 is built from 15 residues. Trimming took 0 bases from V and 7 from J; bases not matched to a gene: 4. CDR3 in amino acids: CASSQDGLAGGTQYF. The CDR3 DNA sequence: TGTGCCAGCAGCCAAGATGGGCTAGCGGGGGGGACCCAGTACTTC.

The V gene is TRBV2, the J gene TRBJ2-7; TRBD1 is a possible D gene (6 bases). The germline CDR1 and CDR2 sequences are SNHLY and FYNNEI. Trimming cost V 3 bases and J 6 bases, with 12 bases left between them. This CDR3 region has 13 residues. CDR3 nucleotides: TGTGCCAGCAGTGATGTTGGACAGACCGAGCAGTACTTC. The encoded protein is CASSDVGQTEQYF.

CDR3 coding DNA: TGTGCCAGCAGCCAAGGGACAGGGAAGAACTATGGCTACACCTTC. Protein: CASSQGTGKNYGYTF. The chain employs TRBV27 and TRBJ1-2, with 9 bases that match TRBD1. This CDR3 has 15 amino acids. Germline V gives CDR1 MNHEY, CDR2 SMNVEV (reference sequence). Trimming cost V 6 bases and J 2 bases; bases outside gene matches: 7.

The V gene is TRBV25-1, the J gene TRBJ2-3, with unresolved D. Trimming shortened V by 3 bases and J by 5 bases, and 9 bases separated the two germline ends. The CDR3 length is 13 residues. Germline CDR1 and CDR2: MGHDK and SYGVNS. The CDR3 loop is CASSDNNLDTQYF. The CDR3, as DNA: TGTGCCAGCAGTGACAACAACCTAGATACGCAGTATTTT.

The chain joins TRBV19 to TRBJ1-5, with D hard to call. Trimming removed 3 bases at V and 0 bases at J, with 9 bases between. There are 15 residues in the CDR3. CDR1 and CDR2 (germline): LNHDA, SQIVND (reference sequence). The DNA of the CDR3 is TGTGCCAGTAGTATGGACTGGAATAGCAATCAGCCCCAGCATTTT. As protein: CASSMDWNSNQPQHF.

This clone is a singleton in its sample. The CDR3 is CASSVGSTHNSYEQYF. For the CDR3, the DNA is TGTGCCAGCAGCGTAGGGAGCACCCACAACTCCTACGAGCAGTACTTC. This chain connects TRBV9 to TRBJ2-7; D uncertain. Per the germline V gene, CDR1 is SGDLS and CDR2 is YYNGEE. This CDR3 has 16 amino acids. Trimming took off 0 bases at V and 0 bases at J, with 13 bases between the two ends. Full variable domain (outside the CDR3, taken from reference TRBV9 and TRBJ2-7): DSGVTQTPKHLITATGQRVTLRCSPRSGDLSVYWYQQSLDQGLQFLIQYYNGEERAKGNILERFSAQQFPDLHSELNLSSLELGDSALYFCASSVGSTHNSYEQYFGPGTRLTVT.

This clone was picked up a small number of times. The V call is TRBV11-2, the J call TRBJ2-2; no reliable D call. Trimming took off 0 bases at V and 6 bases at J, with 14 bases between the two ends. The CDR3 is 16 residues long. Germline lookup yields CDR1 SGHAT and CDR2 FQNNGV. CDR3 loop: CASSLEVLASAGELFF. DNA of the CDR3: TGTGCCAGCAGCTTAGAGGTGTTAGCATCTGCCGGGGAGCTGTTTTTT.

The rearrangement joins TRBV7-3 to TRBJ2-2; 8 positions match TRBD1. V gave up 3 bases and J gave up 0 bases; unmatched junction bases: 15. Germline-derived CDR1 and CDR2 are SGHTA and FQGTGA. The CDR3 extends over 20 amino acids. The CDR3 region has the DNA TGTGCCAGCAGCTTCAGATCCCCGGGACAGGAGGGGGCGAACACCGGGGAGCTGTTTTTT. Translating it yields CASSFRSPGQEGANTGELFF.

The gene calls are TRBV7-7 and TRBJ2-1; D unresolved. This CDR3 region has 15 residues. Germline CDR1 SSHAT, CDR2 FNYEAQ (reference sequence). The V and J ends lost 3 bases and 8 bases respectively, with 17 bases between them. CDR3 nucleotide sequence: TGTGCCAGCAGCTTGGTCTCGACGGGTTGGGATGAGCAGTTCTTC. Its protein product is CASSLVSTGWDEQFF.

The chain carries TRBV7-2 and TRBJ2-7, with D hard to call. This CDR3 is built from 15 residues. With 1 base removed from V and 2 bases from J, the gap between germline ends came to 12 bases. CDR1 and CDR2 (germline): SGHTA, FQGNSA. The CDR3 sequence: CASSLEQTVTYEQYF. In DNA form, the CDR3 reads TGTGCCAGCAGCTTAGAACAGACCGTTACCTACGAGCAGTACTTC. Full variable domain (remainder filled in from reference TRBV7-2 and TRBJ2-7): GAGVSQSPSNKVTEKGKDVELRCDPISGHTALYWYRQSLGQGLEFLIYFQGNSAPDKSGLPSDRFSAERTGGSVSTLTIQRTQQEDSAVYLCASSLEQTVTYEQYFGPGTRLTVT.

The genes are TRBV12-3 or TRBV12-4 and TRBJ2-3; a weak D match, TRBD2 (6 bases). The length of the CDR3 is 13 residues. Between the trimmed V and J ends, which lost 2 bases and 5 bases, there was a span of 8 bases. This CDR3 is CASSLPEGDTQYF. The CDR3 region has the DNA TGTGCCAGCAGTTTACCGGAGGGAGATACGCAGTATTTT.

The chain links TRBV7-9 to TRBJ2-7; 9 nucleotides line up with TRBD1. The CDR3 totals 15 residues. Trimming took 3 bases from V and 7 from J; bases not matched to a gene: 10. CDR1 and CDR2 from the germline V gene are SEHNR and FQNEAQ (reference sequence). Written as DNA, the CDR3 is TGTGCCAGCAGCTTTGGACAGGGGAGTGGAGAGGAGCAGTACTTC. Residues: CASSFGQGSGEEQYF.

In its sample, this clone was seen a few times. The genes are TRBV28 and TRBJ2-7, with TRBD1 identical over 8 bases. In germline, CDR1 is MDHEN, CDR2 SYDVKM. This CDR3 is 15 amino acids long. Trimming took 5 bases from V and 2 from J; bases not matched to a gene: 8. This CDR3 reads CASSPRTGWAYEQYF. Written as DNA, the CDR3 is TGTGCCAGCAGTCCACGGACAGGGTGGGCCTACGAGCAGTACTTC.

Here the CDR3 reads CASRRQEATNEKLFF. The CDR3 nucleotides are TGTGCCAGCAGACGACAGGAAGCAACTAATGAAAAACTGTTTTTT. This chain joins TRBV2 and TRBJ1-4; possibly TRBD1 for D (6 bases). In germline, CDR1 is SNHLY, CDR2 FYNNEI. The CDR3 contains 15 residues. The V end was cut by 6 bases, the J end by 0 bases, with 11 bases between. The full variable domain, with the rest looked up from reference TRBV2 and TRBJ1-4, is EPEVTQTPSHQVTQMGQEVILRCVPISNHLYFYWYRQILGQKVEFLVSFYNNEISEKSEIFDDQFSVERPDGSNFTLKIRSTKLEDSAMYFCASRRQEATNEKLFFGSGTQLSVL.

V gene TRBV5-5 combines with J gene TRBJ2-7; weak D call: TRBD2 (5 bases). The CDR3 length is 14 residues. CDR1 and CDR2 (germline): SGHKS, YYEKEE (reference sequence). The V end was cut by 3 bases, the J end by 6 bases, with 16 bases between. Written as DNA, the CDR3 is TGTGCCAGCAGCTCCCTCGGGTCGGGGTCCGAGCAGTACTTC. Protein product: CASSSLGSGSEQYF.

The V call is TRBV27, the J call TRBJ2-7; no reliable D call. With 6 bases removed from V and 3 bases from J, the gap between germline ends came to 6 bases. Germline V gives CDR1 MNHEY, CDR2 SMNVEV (reference sequence). The CDR3 length is 11 residues. CDR3 in DNA: TGTGCCAGCAGAACCAGCTACGAGCAGTACTTC. This sequence encodes CASRTSYEQYF.

This chain connects TRBV28 to TRBJ2-7, with no clear D. The CDR3 consists of 10 residues. Trimming took 5 bases from V and 7 from J, leaving 6 bases between them. Germline V gives CDR1 MDHEN, CDR2 SYDVKM. The CDR3 sequence: CASSAREQYF. As DNA, the CDR3 is TGTGCCAGCAGTGCCCGGGAGCAGTACTTC.

There are a few counts of this clone. The J gene is TRBJ2-2, the V gene TRBV5-5; 7 bases map to TRBD1. CDR3 size: 16 residues. Germline V gene data show CDR1 as SGHKS and CDR2 as YYEKEE (reference sequence). J lost 0 bases, V lost 4 bases, and 6 bases had no gene match. The DNA for the CDR3 is TGTGCCAGCAGCGTAGAGGACAGGCCGAACACCGGGGAGCTGTTTTTT. It encodes CASSVEDRPNTGELFF.

The gene calls are TRBV9 and TRBJ2-2; D remains ambiguous. Germline V gene data show CDR1 as SGDLS and CDR2 as YYNGEE. Trimming stripped 3 bases from V and 7 bases from J, with 10 bases between. CDR3 length: 13 amino acids. The CDR3 DNA follows: TGTGCCAGCAGCGGGCCTTATGGCGGGGAGCTGTTTTTT. Amino acids: CASSGPYGGELFF.

This clone turned up a few times. The V gene is TRBV2, the J gene TRBJ2-5; 7 bases match TRBD2. Germline V gene lookup returns CDR1 SNHLY and CDR2 FYNNEI. The CDR3 extends over 14 amino acids. The J segment lost 5 bases and the V segment lost 1 base, leaving 4 bases of the junction unmatched. CDR3 sequence: CASSEGTSGETQYF. CDR3 nucleotide sequence: TGTGCCAGCAGTGAAGGGACTAGTGGTGAGACCCAGTACTTC.

The J gene is TRBJ1-1, the V gene TRBV6-4; maybe TRBD1 (6 bases). Trimming stripped 6 bases from V and 11 bases from J, with 16 bases between. The CDR3 totals 12 residues. The germline V gene encodes CDR1 MRHNA and CDR2 SNTAGT. The CDR3 DNA reads as TGTGCCAGCAGCGCAGGGGACATCGGGGCTTTCTTT. This encodes CASSAGDIGAFF.